This T cell receptor beta chain was documented in a study of CD8 T cells in ankylosing spondylitis. This clonotype was picked up many times. Its antigen is as yet unknown. The CDR3 totals 17 residues. V shed 2 bases and J shed 3 bases, with 23 bases lying between them. CDR1 and CDR2 (germline): DFQATT, SNEGSKA (reference sequence). Study-level findings and limits: Several of the motif variants were reported before in synovial fluid and blood from reactive arthritis. Blood from ankylosing spondylitis patients appeared to carry a characteristic roughly 8-variant TCR beta motif.

Quantitative 5'-RACE with molecular barcodes generated TCR beta libraries. TCRdb re-called the 5' RACE reads with MiXCR, one entry per CDR3 protein. This sample has 240,000 or so distinct CDR3 sequences, with 8% to 9.5% found just once. The rearrangement joins TRBV20-1 to TRBJ2-7; D is perhaps TRBD1 (6 bases). This TCR came from a male donor with ankylosing spondylitis or in good health (not recorded which). Sequencing was performed on blood, either unsorted or a sorted T cell fraction (not recorded which). CDR3 region: CSARLEKQGRYFYEQYF. The DNA for the CDR3 is TGCAGTGCTAGACTGGAGAAACAGGGTCGTTACTTCTACGAGCAGTACTTC.